This T cell receptor beta chain is from a study of cytomegalovirus exposure and HLA in healthy donors. Study-level findings and limits: It was taken for granted in presence/absence analyses that sequencing depth across donors was roughly uniform. Rarity characterized most TCR sequences, yet some public TCRs appeared in many donors. A later analysis reported that several of the most significant clusters appeared to be linked to common viral pathogens, among them Epstein-Barr virus. Researchers counted some 150 TCR beta chains as cytomegalovirus-associated.

V lost 4 bases and J lost 1; bases outside the gene matches: 6. Germline V gene lookup returns CDR1 SGHNT and CDR2 YYREEE (reference sequence). The CDR3 totals 16 residues. The PCR was carried out with 60 Vbeta primers and 13 Jbeta primers. Assay: immunoSEQ multiplex PCR; the TCRdb copy retains only in-frame clones and omits some. The table shows roughly 20,000 clones, with roughly four fifths occurring only once. Details on this clone: Its antigen is undetermined.

The material sequenced was PBMCs. This receptor was identified in a human donor in good health. V gene TRBV5-4 combines with J gene TRBJ2-5; TRBD2 matches at 11 bases. CDR3 DNA sequence: TGTGCCAGCAGCACAACTAGCGGGGGTTTCCAAGAGACCCAGTACTTC. It codes for CASSTTSGGFQETQYF.